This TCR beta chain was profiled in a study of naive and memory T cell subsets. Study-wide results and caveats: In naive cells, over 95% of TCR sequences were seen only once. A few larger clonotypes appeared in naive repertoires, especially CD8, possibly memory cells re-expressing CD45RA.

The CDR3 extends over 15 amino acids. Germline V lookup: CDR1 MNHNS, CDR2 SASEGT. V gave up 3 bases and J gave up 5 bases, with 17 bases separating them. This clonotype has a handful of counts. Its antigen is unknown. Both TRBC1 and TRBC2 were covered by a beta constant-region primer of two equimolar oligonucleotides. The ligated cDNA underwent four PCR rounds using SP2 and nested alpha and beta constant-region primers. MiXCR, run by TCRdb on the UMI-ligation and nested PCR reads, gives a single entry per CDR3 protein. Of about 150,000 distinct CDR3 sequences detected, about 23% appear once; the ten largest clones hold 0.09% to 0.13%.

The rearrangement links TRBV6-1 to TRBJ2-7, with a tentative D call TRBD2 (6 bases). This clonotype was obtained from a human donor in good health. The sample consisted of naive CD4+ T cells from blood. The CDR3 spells CASSDRGIRMNEQYF. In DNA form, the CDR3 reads TGTGCCAGCAGTGATCGCGGGATAAGGATGAACGAGCAGTACTTC.